A selection of T cell receptor beta chains follows, all from one sample in a study of cytomegalovirus exposure and HLA in healthy donors. Libraries were prepared by immunoSEQ multiplex PCR; TCRdb keeps only in-frame clonotypes and omits some of them. The sample's table shows 50,000 to 70,000 clones. The sample taken for sequencing was PBMCs. The receptors here all came from a woman aged 18 to 35 in good health and CMV-seronegative. Each CDR3 is given without its conserved first and last residue. D genes are given only for firm matches.

TRBD1,TRBJ2-2,TRBV25-1,ASSEWDRNTGELF
.,TRBJ1-1,TRBV9,ATSDWNTEAF
.,TRBJ2-3,TRBV6-1,ASSELQGDTDTQY
TRBD1,TRBJ1-2,TRBV25-1,ASSEGQGGYT
.,TRBJ1-2,TRBV30,AWSDTGGVQT
.,TRBJ1-1,TRBV7-3,ASNAGRTEAF
TRBD1,TRBJ1-5,TRBV19,ASRRQGDVGSNQPQH
.,TRBJ2-7,TRBV30,AWTRGSAYEQY
.,TRBJ1-2,TRBV13,ASSLGQGNGNYGYT
.,TRBJ1-5,TRBV19,ASSIGGGYNQPQH
TRBD2,TRBJ2-5,TRBV10-2,ASLPGTSGVQETQY
TRBD2,TRBJ2-1,TRBV29-1,SVDGGSSDNEQF
TRBD1,TRBJ2-5,TRBV14,ASSQGQGAETQY